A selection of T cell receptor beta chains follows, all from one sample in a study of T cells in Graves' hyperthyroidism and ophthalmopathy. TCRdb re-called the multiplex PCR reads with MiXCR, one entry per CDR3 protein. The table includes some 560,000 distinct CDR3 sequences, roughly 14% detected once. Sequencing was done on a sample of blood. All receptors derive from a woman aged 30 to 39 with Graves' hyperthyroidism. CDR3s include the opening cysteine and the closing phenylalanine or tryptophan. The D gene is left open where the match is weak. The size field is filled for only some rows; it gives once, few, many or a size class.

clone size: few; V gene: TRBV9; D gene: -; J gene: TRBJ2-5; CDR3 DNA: TGTGCCAGCAGCGTAGCTTCGGTGCAGGGTGCGACCCAGTACTTC; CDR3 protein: CASSVASVQGATQYF
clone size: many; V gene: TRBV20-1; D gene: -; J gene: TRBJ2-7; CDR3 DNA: TGCAGTGCCCCCCCGACGGGTACCTACGAGCAGTACTTC; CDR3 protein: CSAPPTGTYEQYF
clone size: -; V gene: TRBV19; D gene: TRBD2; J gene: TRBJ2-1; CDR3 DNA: TGTGCCAGTAGTGGACTAGTGGCCAATGAGCAGTTCTTC; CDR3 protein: CASSGLVANEQFF
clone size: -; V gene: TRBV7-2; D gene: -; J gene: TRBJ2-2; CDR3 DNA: TGTGCCAGCAGCCGCATCACAGGGAGTCCCGGGGAGCTGTTTTTT; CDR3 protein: CASSRITGSPGELFF
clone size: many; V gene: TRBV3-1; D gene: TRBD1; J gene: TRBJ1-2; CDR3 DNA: TGTGCCAGCAGCCAAGACGGCAGGGGGTACTATGGCTACACCTTC; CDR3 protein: CASSQDGRGYYGYTF
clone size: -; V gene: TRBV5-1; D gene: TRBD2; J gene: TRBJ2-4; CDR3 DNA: TGCGCCAGCAGCTCTAGCGGCCACCTTCAAGACATTCAGTACTTC; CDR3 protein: CASSSSGHLQDIQYF
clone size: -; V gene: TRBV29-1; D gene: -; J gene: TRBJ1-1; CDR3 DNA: TGCAGCGTTGACTCGGGGGGCGCGACTGAAGCTTTCTTT; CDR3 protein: CSVDSGGATEAFF
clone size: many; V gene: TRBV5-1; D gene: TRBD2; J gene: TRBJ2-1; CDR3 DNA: TGCGCCAGCAGCTTTAGGGGACTAGCGGAAGGAGCGGAGCAGTTCTTC; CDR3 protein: CASSFRGLAEGAEQFF
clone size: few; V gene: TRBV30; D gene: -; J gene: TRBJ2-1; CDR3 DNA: TGTGCCTGGACCGACAGCAATGAGCAGTTCTTC; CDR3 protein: CAWTDSNEQFF
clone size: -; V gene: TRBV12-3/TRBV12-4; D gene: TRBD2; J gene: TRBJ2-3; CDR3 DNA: TGTGCCAGCAGTCCCTATCGGACTAGTTGGGGGTCAGATACGCAGTATTTT; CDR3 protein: CASSPYRTSWGSDTQYF
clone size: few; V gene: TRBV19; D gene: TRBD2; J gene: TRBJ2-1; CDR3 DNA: TGTGCCAGTAGTAGAGGGCTAGCGGGAATAGATGAGCAGTTCTTC; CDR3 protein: CASSRGLAGIDEQFF
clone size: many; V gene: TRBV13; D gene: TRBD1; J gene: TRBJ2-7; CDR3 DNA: TGTGCCTCGGGACACAGGGGGTACGAGCAGTACTTC; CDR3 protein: CASGHRGYEQYF
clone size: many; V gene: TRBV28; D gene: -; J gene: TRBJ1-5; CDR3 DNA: TGTGCCAGCACTACATCAGGTCCCCGTGCTGGGCCCCAGCATTTT; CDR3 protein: CASTTSGPRAGPQHF
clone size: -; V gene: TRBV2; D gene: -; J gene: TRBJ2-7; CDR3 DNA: TGTGCCAGCAGCAAACAGGGATTCTACGAGCAGTACTTC; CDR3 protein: CASSKQGFYEQYF
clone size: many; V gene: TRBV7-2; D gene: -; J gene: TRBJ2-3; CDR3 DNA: TGTGCCAGCAGCTTTCACCGCACAGATACGCAGTATTTT; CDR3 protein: CASSFHRTDTQYF
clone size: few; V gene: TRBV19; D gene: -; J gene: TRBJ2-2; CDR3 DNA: TGTGCCAGTAGTACAAAGGGACTTCGTACCGGGGAGCTGTTTTTT; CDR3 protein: CASSTKGLRTGELFF
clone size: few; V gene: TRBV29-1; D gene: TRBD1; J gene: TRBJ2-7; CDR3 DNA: TGCAGCGTTGGAGGGACAGAGTACGAGCAGTACTTC; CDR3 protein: CSVGGTEYEQYF
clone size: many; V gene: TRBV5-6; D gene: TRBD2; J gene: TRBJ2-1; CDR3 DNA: TGTGCCAGCAGCTTAACTAGCGGGATCAATGAGCAGTTCTTC; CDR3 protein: CASSLTSGINEQFF
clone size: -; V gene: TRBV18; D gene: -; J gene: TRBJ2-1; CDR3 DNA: TGTGCCAGCTCATGGACTGAGGAGAGTGAGCAGTTCTTC; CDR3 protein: CASSWTEESEQFF
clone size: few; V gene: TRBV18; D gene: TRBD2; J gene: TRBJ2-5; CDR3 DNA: TGTGCCAGCTCCCCTCGACCGACTAGCGGGCAAGAGACCCAGTACTTC; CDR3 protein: CASSPRPTSGQETQYF
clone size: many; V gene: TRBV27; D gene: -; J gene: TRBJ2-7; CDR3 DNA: TGTGCCAGCAGTTCTAAGCTCCCTGGGGTCGAGTACGAGCAGTACTTC; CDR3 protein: CASSSKLPGVEYEQYF
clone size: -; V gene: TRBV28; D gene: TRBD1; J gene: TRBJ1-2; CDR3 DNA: TGTGCCAGCAGTCGAGGGACAGGGGAGGTGGTCTATGGCTACACCTTC; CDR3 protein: CASSRGTGEVVYGYTF
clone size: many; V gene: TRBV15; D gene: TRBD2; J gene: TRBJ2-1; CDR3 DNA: TGTGCCACCAGCAGTCTCCCACTAGCGGGAGACTGGGAGCAGTTCTTC; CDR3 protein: CATSSLPLAGDWEQFF